Listed below are T cell receptor beta chains from one sample, sequenced in a study of shared clonotypes between healthy human individuals. The data were produced by immunoSEQ multiplex PCR, yet TCRdb's version contains in-frame clones alone and is incomplete. The sample contains about 1 million clones, approximately 70% of which appear only once. The sequenced sample consisted of memory CD4+ T cells sorted from blood. The source is a young man in good health. Both conserved end residues are part of each CDR3. The D gene is left open where the match is weak. Only part of the rows carry a size: once, few, many, or a class if the clone is expanded.

j_call clone_size d_call v_call cdr3_nt cdr3_aa
TRBJ2-5 NA NA TRBV2 TGTGCCAGCAGCGTAGGCGAGACCCAGTACTTC CASSVGETQYF
TRBJ2-7 NA TRBD2 TRBV19 TGTGCCAGTAGTAACAGCGGGAGGGCCTCCTACGAGCAGTACTTC CASSNSGRASYEQYF
TRBJ1-1 NA NA TRBV5-4 TGTGCCAGCAGCTTGGTTGATGGCACTGAAGCTTTCTTT CASSLVDGTEAFF
TRBJ2-1 NA TRBD2 TRBV5-4 TGTGCCAGCTCCAATGGGGGGGGGAAAAACAATGAGCAGTTCTTC CASSNGGGKNNEQFF
TRBJ2-7 NA NA TRBV9 TGTGCCAGCAGCGTAGATATCTCTTACGAGCAGTACTTC CASSVDISYEQYF
TRBJ1-1 NA NA TRBV7-8 TGTGCCAGCAGCCGTGGGGTTTCCACTGAAGCTTTCTTT CASSRGVSTEAFF
TRBJ1-2 once NA TRBV5-1 TGCGCCAGCAGCTTGGGCGGAGCAGCTAACTATGGCTACACCTTC CASSLGGAANYGYTF
TRBJ2-1 once TRBD1 TRBV5-4 TGTGCCAGCACGTGGGACAGGGGTTCTTATGAGCAGTTCTTC CASTWDRGSYEQFF
TRBJ1-6 NA NA TRBV21-1 TGTGCCAGCAGCAAAACCCGGGACAGGAAGTGCTCCTATAATTCACCCCTCCACTTT CASSKTRDRKCSYNSPLHF
TRBJ2-3 NA NA TRBV9 TGTGCCAGCAGCGTATCACAGGCCGCCGATACGCAGTATTTT CASSVSQAADTQYF
TRBJ1-2 few NA TRBV6-6 TGTGCCAGCAGTGGCGGCTCTGGGGGGCCCTATGGCTACACCTTC CASSGGSGGPYGYTF
TRBJ2-7 NA TRBD2 TRBV27 TGTGCCAGCAGTTCCGGACTAGCGGGAGCCGAGCAGTACTTC CASSSGLAGAEQYF
TRBJ2-3 few NA TRBV6-5 TGTGCCAGCAGTTATCAGAGTACAGATACGCAGTATTTT CASSYQSTDTQYF
TRBJ2-7 NA NA TRBV6-4 TGTGCCAGCAGAGGTATGCGGGACTCCTACGAGCAGTACTTC CASRGMRDSYEQYF
TRBJ2-1 NA NA TRBV4-3 TGCGCCAGCAGCCAAGGCTTAGAAGCACCCCGAGAGGGTGAGCAGTTCTTC CASSQGLEAPREGEQFF
TRBJ1-2 NA TRBD1 TRBV6-5 TGTGCCAGCAGTCTTGGCAGGGGGCGGCGCTACACCTTC CASSLGRGRRYTF
TRBJ2-7 NA NA TRBV7-2 TGTGCCAGCAGCTTCTCAGCGAAGGCCTCCTACGAGCAGTACTTC CASSFSAKASYEQYF
TRBJ1-1 NA NA TRBV6-5 TGTGCCAGCAGTTACGGGCAGATTAACACTGAAGCTTTCTTT CASSYGQINTEAFF
TRBJ1-5 NA NA TRBV10-3 TGTGCCACCACGCCGGGGGACTTTGGTCCATTTAGCAATCAGCCCCAGCATTTT CATTPGDFGPFSNQPQHF
TRBJ2-2 few TRBD2 TRBV7-7 TGTGCTAGCAGCTTAGAGCGGGGGGTCGGGGAGCTGTTTTTT CASSLERGVGELFF
TRBJ2-5 few TRBD1 TRBV28 TGTGCCAGCGGTGAGAGGGGGCAGGGAAAGACCCAGTACTTC CASGERGQGKTQYF
TRBJ2-5 NA TRBD1 TRBV5-1 TGCGCCAGCAGCTTGGGACAGGGCCATACAGAGACCCAGTACTTC CASSLGQGHTETQYF
TRBJ1-6 few NA TRBV28 TGTGCCAGCAGAACTATAGGGCTCGGGAATAATTCACCCCTCCACTTT CASRTIGLGNNSPLHF
TRBJ2-3 NA NA TRBV30 TGTGCCCTAACGGTTGGTTTCACAGATACGCAGTATTTT CALTVGFTDTQYF